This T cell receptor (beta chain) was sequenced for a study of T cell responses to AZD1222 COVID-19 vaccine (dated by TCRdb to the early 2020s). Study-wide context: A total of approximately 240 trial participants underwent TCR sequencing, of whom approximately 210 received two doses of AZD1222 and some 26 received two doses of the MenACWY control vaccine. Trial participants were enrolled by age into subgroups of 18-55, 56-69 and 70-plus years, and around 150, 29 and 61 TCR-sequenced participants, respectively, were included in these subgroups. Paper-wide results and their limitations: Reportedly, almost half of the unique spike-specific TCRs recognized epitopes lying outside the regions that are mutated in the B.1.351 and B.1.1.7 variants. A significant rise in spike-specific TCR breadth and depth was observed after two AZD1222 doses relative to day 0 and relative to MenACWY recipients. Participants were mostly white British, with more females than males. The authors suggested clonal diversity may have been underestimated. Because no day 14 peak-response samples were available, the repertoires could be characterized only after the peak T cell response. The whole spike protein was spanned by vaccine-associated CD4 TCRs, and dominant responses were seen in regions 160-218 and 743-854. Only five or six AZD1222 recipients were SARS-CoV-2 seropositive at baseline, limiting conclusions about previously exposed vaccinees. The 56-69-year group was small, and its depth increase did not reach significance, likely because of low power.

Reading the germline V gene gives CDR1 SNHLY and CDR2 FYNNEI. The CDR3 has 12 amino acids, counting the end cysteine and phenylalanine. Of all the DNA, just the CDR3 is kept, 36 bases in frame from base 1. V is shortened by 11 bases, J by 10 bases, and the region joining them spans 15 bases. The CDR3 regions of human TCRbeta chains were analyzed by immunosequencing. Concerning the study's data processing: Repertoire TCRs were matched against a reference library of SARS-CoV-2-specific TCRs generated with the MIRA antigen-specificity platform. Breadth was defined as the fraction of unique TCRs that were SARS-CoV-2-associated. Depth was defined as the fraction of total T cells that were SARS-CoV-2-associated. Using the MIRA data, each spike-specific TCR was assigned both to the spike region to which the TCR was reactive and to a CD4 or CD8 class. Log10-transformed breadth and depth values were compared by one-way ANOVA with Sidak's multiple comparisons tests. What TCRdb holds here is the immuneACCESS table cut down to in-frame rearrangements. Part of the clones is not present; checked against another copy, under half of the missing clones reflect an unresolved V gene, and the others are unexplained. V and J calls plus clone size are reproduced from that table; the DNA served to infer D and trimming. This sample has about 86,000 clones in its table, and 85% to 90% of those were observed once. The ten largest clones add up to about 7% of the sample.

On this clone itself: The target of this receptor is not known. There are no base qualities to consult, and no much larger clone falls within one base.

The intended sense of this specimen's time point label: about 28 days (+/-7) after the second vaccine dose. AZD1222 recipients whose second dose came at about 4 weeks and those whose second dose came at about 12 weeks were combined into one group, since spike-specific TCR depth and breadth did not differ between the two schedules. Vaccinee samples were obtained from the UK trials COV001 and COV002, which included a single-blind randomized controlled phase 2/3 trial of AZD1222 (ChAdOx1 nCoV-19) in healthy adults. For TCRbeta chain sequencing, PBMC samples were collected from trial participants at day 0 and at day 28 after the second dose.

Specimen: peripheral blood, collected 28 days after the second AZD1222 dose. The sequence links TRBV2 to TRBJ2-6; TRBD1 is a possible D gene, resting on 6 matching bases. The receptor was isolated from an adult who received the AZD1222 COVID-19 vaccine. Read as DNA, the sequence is TGTGCCGGTTCTGTCGGGACAAACGTCCTGACTTTC. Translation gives CAGSVGTNVLTF.